The 19 T cell receptor beta chains below all came from one sample that was sequenced in a study of cytomegalovirus exposure and HLA in healthy donors. Method: immunoSEQ multiplex PCR; TCRdb's copy keeps in-frame clones and lacks some. This table has just under 150,000 clones, roughly 87% appearing once. The sequencing input was PBMCs. Receptors originate from a man between 18 and 29 years old in good health and CMV-seropositive.

A few counts support this clone. The chain carries TRBV2 and TRBJ1-1; D ambiguous. Germline lookup yields CDR1 SNHLY and CDR2 FYNNEI. The V end was cut by 1 base, the J end by 0 bases, with 12 bases between. CDR3 length: 16 residues. This CDR3 is CASSEGQASMNTEAFF. DNA of the CDR3: TGTGCCAGCAGTGAAGGGCAGGCCTCTATGAACACTGAAGCTTTCTTT.

This rearrangement joins TRBV7-9 to TRBJ2-1; tentatively, D is TRBD1 (6 bases). V was clipped by 5 bases and J by 3 bases, with 14 bases between them. CDR3 size: 15 residues. Germline assignment: CDR1 SEHNR and CDR2 FQNEAQ (reference sequence). DNA for the CDR3: TGTGCCAGCAGCGCCGACAGGCTCCACTACAATGAGCAGTTCTTC. Translating gives CASSADRLHYNEQFF.

J is TRBJ2-7 and V is TRBV28, with D maybe TRBD2 (5 bases). CDR1 and CDR2 (germline): MDHEN, SYDVKM. Trimming removed 3 bases at V and 0 bases at J, with 18 bases between. The CDR3 loop spans 17 amino acids. CDR3 nucleotide sequence: TGTGCCAGCAGTTTCTACTTCGGACTGACGACCTCCTACGAGCAGTACTTC. It specifies CASSFYFGLTTSYEQYF. The full variable domain, its missing parts supplied by reference TRBV28 and TRBJ2-7, is DVKVTQSSRYLVKRTGEKVFLECVQDMDHENMFWYRQDPGLGLRLIYFSYDVKMKEKGDIPEGYSVSREKKERFSLILESASTNQTSMYLCASSFYFGLTTSYEQYFGPGTRLTVT.

The chain has TRBV5-4 and TRBJ1-2; 9 nucleotides line up with TRBD1. CDR3 length equals 13 residues. The J segment lost 5 bases and the V segment lost 5 bases, leaving 4 bases of the junction unmatched. The germline V gene encodes CDR1 SGHNT and CDR2 YYREEE (reference sequence). The CDR3 spells CASSPDRGYGYTF. The CDR3 bases are TGTGCCAGCAGTCCCGACAGGGGGTATGGCTACACCTTC.

The chain links TRBV27 to TRBJ2-7; D perhaps matches TRBD1 (5 bases). The V gene lost 6 bases and the J gene lost 4 bases, with 10 bases spanning the gap. Germline V gene data show CDR1 as MNHEY and CDR2 as SMNVEV (reference sequence). The CDR3 length is 12 residues. Here the CDR3 reads CASRRGRYEQYF. CDR3 bases: TGTGCCAGCAGAAGGGGAAGATACGAGCAGTACTTC.

This chain uses TRBV25-1 with TRBJ1-2; D might be TRBD1 (5 bases). This CDR3 spans 12 amino acids. V lost 6 bases, J lost 6 bases, and 11 bases lay in between. The germline V gene encodes CDR1 MGHDK and CDR2 SYGVNS. Here the CDR3 DNA reads TGTGCCAGCAGCCAACGGGGGGATGGCTACACCTTC. Residues: CASSQRGDGYTF.

The V gene is TRBV12-2, the J gene TRBJ1-3; the table assigns TRBD1, which was not confirmed against the DNA. TRBV12-2 is reported as a pseudogene. CDR3 length equals 17 residues. The DNA for the CDR3 is TGTGCAAGTCGCGCAGTGGGCTTGACAGGGGTCGGAAACACCATATATTTT. Its protein product is CASRAVGLTGVGNTIYF.

The V and J genes are TRBV11-2 and TRBJ2-5, with D maybe TRBD2 (6 bases). CDR1 is SGHAT, CDR2 FQNNGV, per germline. The CDR3 spans 17 residues. V lost 1 base and J lost 0, with 15 bases in between. The CDR3 nucleotides read TGTGCCAGCAGCTTAGTTCGACTAGGCTTGGACCAAGAGACCCAGTACTTC. Translation: CASSLVRLGLDQETQYF.

The J gene is TRBJ2-3, the V gene TRBV6-5; no reliable D call. V dropped 4 bases and J dropped 2 bases, with 7 bases sitting between them. Germline assignment: CDR1 MNHEY and CDR2 SVGAGI. The CDR3 runs 13 residues. The CDR3 region has the DNA TGTGCCAGCAGTTCCCGAGTCACAGATACGCAGTATTTT. Translating it yields CASSSRVTDTQYF.

V and J are TRBV30 and TRBJ1-1; 8 bases map to TRBD1. V shed 1 base, J shed 8 bases, and the junction held 6 bases outside the gene matches. This CDR3 has 13 amino acids. Germline loops: CDR1 GTSNPN, CDR2 SVGIG (reference sequence). The CDR3 nucleotides read TGTGCCTGGAGTGCTGACAGGGGTCTAGAAGCTTTCTTT. It encodes CAWSADRGLEAFF.

The V and J genes are TRBV5-4 and TRBJ2-3; a weak D match, TRBD1 (5 bases). CDR1 is SGHNT, CDR2 YYREEE, per germline (reference sequence). V was pared by 2 bases and J by 1 base, with 8 bases between. This CDR3 contains 14 residues. In nucleotides, the CDR3 is TGTGCCAGCAGCTTTAAAGGGGGCACAGATACGCAGTATTTT. Its protein product is CASSFKGGTDTQYF.

This rearrangement joins TRBV5-4 to TRBJ2-7; tentative D call: TRBD1 (6 bases). The V end was cut by 3 bases, the J end by 6 bases, with 16 bases between. In germline, CDR1 is SGHNT, CDR2 YYREEE (reference sequence). The CDR3 sequence is 14 residues long. CDR3 DNA sequence: TGTGCCAGCAGCTGGGAGACAGGTAGCCGCGAGCAGTACTTC. Residues: CASSWETGSREQYF. The variable domain in full, completed from reference TRBV5-4 and TRBJ2-7, reads ETGVTQSPTHLIKTRGQQVTLRCSSQSGHNTVSWYQQALGQGPQFIFQYYREEENGRGNFPPRFSGLQFPNYSSELNVNALELDDSALYLCASSWETGSREQYFGPGTRLTVT.

V usage is TRBV5-1 and J usage is TRBJ1-1; D gene unclear. There are 13 residues in the CDR3. V lost 4 bases and J 3 bases, leaving 10 bases between the germline ends. The germline V gene encodes CDR1 SGHRS and CDR2 YFSETQ. The CDR3 DNA sequence: TGCGCCAGCAGCCTGACTAGGGACACTGAAGCTTTCTTT. Amino acid sequence: CASSLTRDTEAFF.

This chain uses TRBV7-9 with TRBJ1-3; D is undetermined. CDR1 SEHNR and CDR2 FQNEAQ come from the germline V gene (reference sequence). There are 19 residues in the CDR3. Trimming took off 5 bases at V and 0 bases at J, with 23 bases between the two ends. Here the CDR3 reads CASSPKRAFSASSGNTIYF. The CDR3 DNA is TGTGCCAGCAGCCCGAAGAGGGCTTTTTCAGCCTCCTCTGGAAACACCATATATTTT.

The rearrangement joins TRBV2 to TRBJ1-4; D is uncertain. CDR3 size: 15 residues. Per germline, CDR1 SNHLY and CDR2 FYNNEI. Deletions cut 6 bases from V and 4 bases from J, with 15 bases between. CDR3 in DNA: TGTGCCAGCAGGCTTTTGAGGGCCTTTAATGAAAAACTGTTTTTT. Encoded protein: CASRLLRAFNEKLFF. The full variable domain, with the rest looked up from reference TRBV2 and TRBJ1-4, is EPEVTQTPSHQVTQMGQEVILRCVPISNHLYFYWYRQILGQKVEFLVSFYNNEISEKSEIFDDQFSVERPDGSNFTLKIRSTKLEDSAMYFCASRLLRAFNEKLFFGSGTQLSVL.

Concerning this clone: The junction does not match germline at one end; this may be a read error. The chain carries TRBV20-1 and TRBJ1-2; a possible D gene is TRBD1 (5 bases). CDR1 DFQATT and CDR2 SNEGSKA come from the germline V gene (reference sequence). This CDR3 is built from 11 residues. The CDR3 DNA reads TGCAGTGCTAGAGTGGGACTAGTGGCCAGCTTC. It encodes CSARVGLVASF.

The genes are TRBV7-9 and TRBJ1-2; TRBD1 matches at 9 bases. This CDR3 spans 13 amino acids. After removal of 1 base from V and 9 bases from J, the junction contained 3 bases not matched to a gene. Germline lookup yields CDR1 SEHNR and CDR2 FQNEAQ (reference sequence). CDR3 sequence reads: CASSLVGQGSYTF. CDR3 bases: TGTGCCAGCAGCTTAGTGGGACAGGGAAGCTACACCTTC.

This chain connects TRBV11-2 to TRBJ2-7; 7 bases line up with TRBD1. Germline trimming cut 4 bases from V and 0 bases from J; bases unmatched to any gene: 6. The CDR3 totals 15 residues. The V gene's germline CDR1 is SGHAT and CDR2 FQNNGV. CDR3 protein: CASSSGQFGSYEQYF. In DNA, the CDR3 is TGTGCCAGCAGCTCGGGACAGTTCGGCTCCTACGAGCAGTACTTC.

The genes are TRBV2 and TRBJ1-2; D is undetermined. Germline V gene lookup returns CDR1 SNHLY and CDR2 FYNNEI. The V and J ends lost 1 base and 1 base respectively, with 7 bases between them. The CDR3 contains 14 residues. This CDR3 reads CASSEGQVNYGYTF. As DNA, the CDR3 is TGTGCCAGCAGTGAAGGGCAGGTTAACTATGGCTACACCTTC.